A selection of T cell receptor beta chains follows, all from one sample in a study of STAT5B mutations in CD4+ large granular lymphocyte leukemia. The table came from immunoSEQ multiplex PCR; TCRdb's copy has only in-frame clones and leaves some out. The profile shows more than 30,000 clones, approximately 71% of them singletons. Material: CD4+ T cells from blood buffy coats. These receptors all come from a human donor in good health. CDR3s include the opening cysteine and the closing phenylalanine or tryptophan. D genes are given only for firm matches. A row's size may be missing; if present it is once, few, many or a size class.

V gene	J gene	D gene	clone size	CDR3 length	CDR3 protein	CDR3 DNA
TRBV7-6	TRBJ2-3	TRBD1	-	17	CASSSQDRGVGTDTQYF	TGTGCCAGCAGCTCCCAGGACAGGGGCGTTGGCACAGATACGCAGTATTTT
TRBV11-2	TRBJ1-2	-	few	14	CASSLDRSNYGYTF	TGTGCCAGCAGCTTGGACAGATCTAACTATGGCTACACCTTC
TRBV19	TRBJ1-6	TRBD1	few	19	CASKPGSGQGSSYNSPLHF	TGTGCCAGTAAACCGGGATCAGGACAGGGAAGCTCCTATAATTCACCCCTCCACTTT
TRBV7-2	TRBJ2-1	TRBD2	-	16	CASSSPAGGWNNEQFF	TGTGCCAGCAGCTCCCCGGCGGGGGGCTGGAACAATGAGCAGTTCTTC
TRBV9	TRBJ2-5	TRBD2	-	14	CASSVGGARETQYF	TGTGCCAGCAGCGTCGGGGGGGCCCGGGAGACCCAGTACTTC
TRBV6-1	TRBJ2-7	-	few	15	CASSPSGAATYEQYF	TGTGCCAGCAGTCCCTCAGGGGCCGCCACCTACGAGCAGTACTTC
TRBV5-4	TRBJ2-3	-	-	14	CASRGGVSTDTQYF	TGTGCCAGCAGGGGGGGCGTGAGCACAGATACGCAGTATTTT
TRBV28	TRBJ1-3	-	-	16	CASSLSGVASGNTIYF	TGTGCCAGCAGTTTGTCCGGGGTTGCCTCTGGAAACACCATATATTTT
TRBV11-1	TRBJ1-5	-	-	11	CASSSLQPQHF	TGTGCCAGCAGCTCCCTCCAGCCCCAGCATTTT
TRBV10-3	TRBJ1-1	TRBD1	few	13	CAIIKGQGAEAFF	TGTGCCATCATTAAGGGTCAGGGGGCTGAAGCTTTCTTT
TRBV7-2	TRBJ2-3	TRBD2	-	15	CASSQTSGLTDTQYF	TGTGCCAGCAGCCAAACTAGCGGCCTCACAGATACGCAGTATTTT
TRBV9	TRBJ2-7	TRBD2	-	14	CASSRGGANYEQYF	TGTGCCAGCAGCCGCGGGGGGGCAAACTACGAGCAGTACTTC
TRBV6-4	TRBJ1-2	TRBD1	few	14	CASSRGGSDYGYTF	TGTGCCAGCAGCAGGGGGGGATCGGACTATGGCTACACCTTC
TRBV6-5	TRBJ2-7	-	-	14	CASSYSTSSYEQYF	TGTGCCAGCAGTTACTCCACATCCTCCTACGAGCAGTACTTC
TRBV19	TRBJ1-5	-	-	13	CASQDSFNQPQHF	TGTGCCAGTCAGGACAGCTTCAATCAGCCCCAGCATTTT
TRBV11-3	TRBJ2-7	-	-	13	CASSFDSNYEQYF	TGTGCCAGCAGCTTTGACAGCAACTACGAGCAGTACTTC
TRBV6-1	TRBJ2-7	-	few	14	CASSENGVTYEQYF	TGTGCCAGCAGTGAAAACGGGGTCACCTACGAGCAGTACTTC
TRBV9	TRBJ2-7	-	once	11	CASSAGTNLYF	TGTGCCAGCAGCGCGGGGACGAACTTATACTTC
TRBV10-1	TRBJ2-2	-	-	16	CASSDGYGPHTGELFF	TGCGCCAGCAGTGATGGTTACGGCCCCCACACCGGGGAGCTGTTTTTT
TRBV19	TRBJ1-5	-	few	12	CASSVGGQPQHF	TGTGCCAGTAGTGTCGGGGGACAGCCCCAGCATTTT
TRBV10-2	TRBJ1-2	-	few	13	CATRQGREDGYTF	TGCGCCACCCGTCAGGGAAGGGAGGATGGCTACACCTTC
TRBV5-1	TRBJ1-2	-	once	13	CASSPGQNYGYTF	TGCGCCAGCAGCCCAGGACAGAACTATGGCTACACCTTC
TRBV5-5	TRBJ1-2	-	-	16	CASTRFTGSGGYGYTF	TGTGCCAGCACCCGGTTCACAGGGTCAGGAGGGTATGGCTACACCTTC
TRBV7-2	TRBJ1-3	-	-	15	CASSLFTVSGNTIYF	TGTGCCAGCAGCTTATTTACCGTCTCTGGAAACACCATATATTTT
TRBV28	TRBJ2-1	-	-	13	CAATRDSYNEQFF	TGTGCTGCCACGAGGGACTCCTACAATGAGCAGTTCTTC
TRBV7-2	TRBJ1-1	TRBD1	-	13	CASSMTGGTEAFF	TGTGCCAGCAGCATGACAGGGGGCACTGAAGCTTTCTTT
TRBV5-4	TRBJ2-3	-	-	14	CASSPRDSTDTQYF	TGTGCCAGCAGCCCTCGGGACAGCACAGATACGCAGTATTTT
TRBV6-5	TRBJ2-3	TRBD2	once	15	CASSSAGGPTDTQYF	TGTGCCAGCAGTTCCGCGGGGGGGCCCACAGATACGCAGTATTTT
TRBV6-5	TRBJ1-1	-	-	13	CASEGLVNTEAFF	TGTGCCAGCGAGGGATTGGTGAACACTGAAGCTTTCTTT
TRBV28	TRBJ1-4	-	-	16	CASNFNGRGTNEKLFF	TGTGCCAGCAACTTTAATGGCCGGGGGACTAATGAAAAACTGTTTTTT
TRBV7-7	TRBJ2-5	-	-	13	CASSFMDLETQYF	TGTGCTAGCAGCTTCATGGACCTAGAGACCCAGTACTTC